The clone carrying this T cell receptor beta chain was counted many times. Its antigen is undetermined. V was shortened by 1 base and J by 6 bases, with 7 bases between the two germline ends. The germline V gene has CDR1 SGHDN and CDR2 FVKESK. This CDR3 contains 13 residues. Individual cDNA molecules were tagged with unique molecular identifiers, the study reported. TCRdb analysed the 5' RACE reads with MiXCR anew, one entry per CDR3 protein. Of fewer than 30,000 distinct CDR3 sequences in the sample, 4.3% were seen once. The sample comes from a study of early T cells in non-severe SARS-CoV-2 infection. Looking at the study overall: With bulk RNA from unsorted whole blood as input, sequencing yielded unpaired chains. General observations from the study: VDJdb matching, biased toward anti-spike CD8 responses, missed private and CD4 specificities.

The sequenced sample consisted of whole blood. The clonotype was recovered from an adult who was a healthcare worker with PCR-confirmed SARS-CoV-2 infection or an uninfected control (not recorded which). The chain links TRBV14 to TRBJ2-4, with a tentative D call TRBD2 (6 bases). CDR3 DNA sequence: TGTGCCAGCAGCCAAGGGGGAGGAAACATTCAGTACTTC. This translates into CASSQGGGNIQYF.